Presented here are 9 T cell receptor beta chains from one specimen sequenced in a study of OX40 agonist ivuxolimab in advanced cancers. Using immunoSEQ multiplex PCR, the repertoire was profiled, and TCRdb retains in-frame clones only, with some absent. The sample records approximately 70,000 clones, just over 90% being singletons. The source was CD4+ or CD8+ T cells sorted from blood, collected in a trial of the OX40 agonist ivuxolimab. The receptors derive from an adult with an advanced solid tumor such as melanoma, head and neck, liver or kidney cancer.

The gene calls are TRBV18 and TRBJ2-7, with TRBD1 matching 9 bases. With 6 bases clipped from V and 5 bases from J, the junction kept 5 bases outside the gene matches. CDR3 length: 13 residues. Germline CDR1 KGHSH, CDR2 LQKENI. CDR3 DNA sequence: TGTGCCAGCTCTGGGGACAGGGAGGACGAGCAGTACTTC. Encoded protein: CASSGDREDEQYF.

The J gene is TRBJ1-2, the V gene TRBV5-4; D perhaps matches TRBD1 (6 bases). Looked up from germline, CDR1 is SGHNT and CDR2 is YYREEE (reference sequence). This CDR3 has 14 amino acids. V dropped 4 bases and J dropped 0 bases, with 10 bases sitting between them. CDR3 amino acids: CASSLDRPNYGYTF. As DNA, the CDR3 is TGTGCCAGCAGCCTAGACAGGCCTAACTATGGCTACACCTTC.

The chain couples TRBV5-4 to TRBJ2-2; D might be TRBD2 (5 bases). V lost 4 bases and J lost 0, with 10 bases in between. The germline V gene encodes CDR1 SGHNT and CDR2 YYREEE (reference sequence). This CDR3 comprises 15 residues. CDR3 loop: CASSRLGANTGELFF. CDR3 nucleotide sequence: TGTGCCAGCAGCCGACTCGGGGCGAACACCGGGGAGCTGTTTTTT. Complete variable domain (other parts from reference TRBV5-4 and TRBJ2-2): ETGVTQSPTHLIKTRGQQVTLRCSSQSGHNTVSWYQQALGQGPQFIFQYYREEENGRGNFPPRFSGLQFPNYSSELNVNALELDDSALYLCASSRLGANTGELFFGEGSRLTVL.

The chain is built from TRBV7-2 and TRBJ2-7; D uncertain. V shed 5 bases and J shed 2 bases, with 7 bases lying between them. The CDR3 totals 12 residues. CDR1 is SGHTA, CDR2 FQGNSA, per germline. The CDR3, as DNA: TGTGCCAGCAGCGGGCAGACCTACGAGCAGTACTTC. Translated: CASSGQTYEQYF.

The rearrangement links TRBV2 to TRBJ1-6; possible D gene TRBD1, 6 bases. The CDR3 contains 15 residues. Looked up from germline, CDR1 is SNHLY and CDR2 is FYNNEI. Deletions cut 6 bases from V and 0 bases from J, with 9 bases between. CDR3 sequence reads: CASRQGSSYNSPLHF. CDR3 DNA: TGTGCCAGCAGACAGGGTAGCTCCTATAATTCACCCCTCCACTTT.

The CDR3 DNA follows: TGCGCCAGCAGCACAGAGTTGTTAACCTACGAGCAGTACTTC. Its translation is CASSTELLTYEQYF. The rearrangement links TRBV5-1 to TRBJ2-7; D is uncertain. This CDR3 is 14 amino acids long. Trimming left V 4 bases short and J 2 bases short, with 13 bases between. Germline CDR1 and CDR2: SGHRS and YFSETQ.

The chain has TRBV4-1 and TRBJ2-2; possibly TRBD2 for D (5 bases). V was pared by 1 base and J by 6 bases, with 12 bases between. Germline V gene sequence: CDR1 MGHRA, CDR2 YSYEKL. The CDR3 is 15 amino acids. This CDR3 reads CASSQVVGDSGELFF. In DNA form, the CDR3 reads TGCGCCAGCAGCCAAGTTGTGGGAGACTCCGGGGAGCTGTTTTTT.

The rearrangement uses TRBV7-2 and TRBJ1-5; D not resolved. V was cut by 1 base and J by 6 bases, with 7 bases left in between. From germline, CDR1 is SGHTA and CDR2 FQGNSA. The CDR3 contains 13 residues. CDR3 DNA sequence: TGTGCCAGCAGCTTAGGTCTCGGTCAGCCCCAGCATTTT. Translation: CASSLGLGQPQHF.

The genes are TRBV11-3 and TRBJ2-7; 9 nucleotides align to TRBD2. The CDR3 is 17 residues long. Germline V gives CDR1 SGHNT, CDR2 YENEEA. The trim removed 5 bases at V and 3 bases at J, leaving 14 bases unmatched. Here the CDR3 DNA reads TGTGCCAGCAGCCCCCGCGGGGGGGCGGGAGGATTCTACGAGCAGTACTTC. Protein product: CASSPRGGAGGFYEQYF.